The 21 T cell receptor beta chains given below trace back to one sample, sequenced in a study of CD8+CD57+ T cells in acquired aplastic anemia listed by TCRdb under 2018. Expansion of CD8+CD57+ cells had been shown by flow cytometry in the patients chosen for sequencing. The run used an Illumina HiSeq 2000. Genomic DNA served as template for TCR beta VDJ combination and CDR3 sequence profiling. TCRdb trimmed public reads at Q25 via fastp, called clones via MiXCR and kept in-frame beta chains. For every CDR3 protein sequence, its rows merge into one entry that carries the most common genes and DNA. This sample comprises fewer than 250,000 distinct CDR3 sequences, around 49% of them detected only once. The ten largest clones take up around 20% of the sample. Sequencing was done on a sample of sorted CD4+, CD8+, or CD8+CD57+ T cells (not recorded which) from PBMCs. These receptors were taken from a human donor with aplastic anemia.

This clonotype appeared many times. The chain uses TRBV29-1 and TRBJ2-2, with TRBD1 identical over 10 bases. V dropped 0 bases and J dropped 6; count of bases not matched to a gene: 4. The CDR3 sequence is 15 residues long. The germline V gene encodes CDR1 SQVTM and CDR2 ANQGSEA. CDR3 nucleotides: TGCAGCGTTGAAGAAGACAGGGGGCTCGCCGGGGAGCTGTTTTTT. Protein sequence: CSVEEDRGLAGELFF.

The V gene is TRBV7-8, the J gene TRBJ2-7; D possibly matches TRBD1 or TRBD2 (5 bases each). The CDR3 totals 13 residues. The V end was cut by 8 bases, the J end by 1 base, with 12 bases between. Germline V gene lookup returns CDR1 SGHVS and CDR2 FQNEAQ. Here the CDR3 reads CASGGRASYEQYF. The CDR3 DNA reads TGTGCCAGCGGGGGACGGGCTTCCTACGAGCAGTACTTC.

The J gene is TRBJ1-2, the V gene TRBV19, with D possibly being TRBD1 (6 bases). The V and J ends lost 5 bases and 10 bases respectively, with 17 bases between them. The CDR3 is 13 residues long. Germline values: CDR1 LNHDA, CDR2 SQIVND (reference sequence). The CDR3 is CASSQQGFRDYTF. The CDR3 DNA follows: TGTGCCAGTAGTCAACAGGGCTTCAGGGACTACACCTTC.

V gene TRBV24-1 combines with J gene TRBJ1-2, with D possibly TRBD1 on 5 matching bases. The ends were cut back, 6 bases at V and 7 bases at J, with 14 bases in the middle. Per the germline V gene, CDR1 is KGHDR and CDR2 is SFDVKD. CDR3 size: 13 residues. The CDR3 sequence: CATSYTGTSGYTF. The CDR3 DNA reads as TGTGCCACCAGTTATACCGGGACGTCTGGCTACACCTTC.

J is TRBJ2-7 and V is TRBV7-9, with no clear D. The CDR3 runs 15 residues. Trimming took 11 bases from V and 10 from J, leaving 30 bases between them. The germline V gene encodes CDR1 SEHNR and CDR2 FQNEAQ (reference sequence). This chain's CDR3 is CASNRAGSTQFTQYF. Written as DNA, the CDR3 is TGTGCCTCCAATCGGGCAGGATCAACCCAATTCACCCAGTACTTC.

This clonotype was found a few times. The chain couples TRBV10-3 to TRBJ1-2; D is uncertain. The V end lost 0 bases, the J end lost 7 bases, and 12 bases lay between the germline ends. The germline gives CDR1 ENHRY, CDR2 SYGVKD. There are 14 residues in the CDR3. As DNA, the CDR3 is TGTGCCATCAGTGAGTCGATCCAGGCTACTGGCTACACCTTC. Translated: CAISESIQATGYTF.

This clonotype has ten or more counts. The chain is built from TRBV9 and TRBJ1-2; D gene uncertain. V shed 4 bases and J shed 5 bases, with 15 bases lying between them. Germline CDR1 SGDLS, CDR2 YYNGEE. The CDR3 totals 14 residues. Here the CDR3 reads CASSPPGEPYGYTF. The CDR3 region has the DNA TGTGCCAGCAGCCCGCCCGGGGAACCGTATGGCTACACCTTC.

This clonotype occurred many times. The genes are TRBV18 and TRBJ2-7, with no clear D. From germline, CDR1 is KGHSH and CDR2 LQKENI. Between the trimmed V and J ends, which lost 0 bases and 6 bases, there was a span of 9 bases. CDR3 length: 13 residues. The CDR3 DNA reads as TGTGCCAGCTCACCACCCTCCCCTGGCGAGCAGTACTTC. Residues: CASSPPSPGEQYF. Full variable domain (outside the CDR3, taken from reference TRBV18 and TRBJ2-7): NAGVMQNPRHLVRRRGQEARLRCSPMKGHSHVYWYRQLPEEGLKFMVYLQKENIIDESGMPKERFSAEFPKEGPSILRIQQVVRGDSAAYFCASSPPSPGEQYFGPGTRLTVT.

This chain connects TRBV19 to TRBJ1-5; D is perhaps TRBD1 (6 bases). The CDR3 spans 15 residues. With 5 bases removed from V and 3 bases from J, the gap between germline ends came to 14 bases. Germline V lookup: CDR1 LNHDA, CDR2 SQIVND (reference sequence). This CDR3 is CASSGYREDNQPQHF. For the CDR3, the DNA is TGTGCCAGTAGTGGATACAGGGAGGACAATCAGCCCCAGCATTTT.

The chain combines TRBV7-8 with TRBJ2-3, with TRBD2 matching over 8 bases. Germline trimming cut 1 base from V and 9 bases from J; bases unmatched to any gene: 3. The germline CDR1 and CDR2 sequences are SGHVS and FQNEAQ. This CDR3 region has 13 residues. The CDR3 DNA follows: TGTGCCAGCAGCTTAGGTCGGGGGGGCACGCAGTATTTT. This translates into CASSLGRGGTQYF.

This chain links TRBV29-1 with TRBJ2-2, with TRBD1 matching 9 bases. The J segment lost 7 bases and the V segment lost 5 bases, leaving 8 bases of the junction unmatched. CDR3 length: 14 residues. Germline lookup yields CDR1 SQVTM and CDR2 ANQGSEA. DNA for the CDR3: TGCAGCGTTCCTCGGACAGGGGAGGTCGGGGAGCTGTTTTTT. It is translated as CSVPRTGEVGELFF.

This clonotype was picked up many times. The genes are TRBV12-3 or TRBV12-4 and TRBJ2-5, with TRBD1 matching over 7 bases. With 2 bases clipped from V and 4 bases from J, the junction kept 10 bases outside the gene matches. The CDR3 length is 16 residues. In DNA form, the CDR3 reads TGTGCCAGCAGTTTAAATCTCGGCGGACAGGCAGAGACCCAGTACTTC. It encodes CASSLNLGGQAETQYF.

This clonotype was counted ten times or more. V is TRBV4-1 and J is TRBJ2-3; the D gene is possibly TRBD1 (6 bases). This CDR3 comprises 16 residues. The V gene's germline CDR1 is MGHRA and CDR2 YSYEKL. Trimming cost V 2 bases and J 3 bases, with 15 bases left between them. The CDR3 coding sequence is TGCGCCAGCAGCCAATCCGGACAGTACCTTACAGATACGCAGTATTTT. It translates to CASSQSGQYLTDTQYF.

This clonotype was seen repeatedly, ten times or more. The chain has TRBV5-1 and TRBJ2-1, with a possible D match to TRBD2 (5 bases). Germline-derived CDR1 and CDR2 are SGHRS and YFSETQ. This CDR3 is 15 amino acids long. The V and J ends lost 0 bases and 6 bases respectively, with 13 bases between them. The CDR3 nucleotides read TGCGCCAGCAGCTTGGTTGGAGGCCAGGCCAATGAGCAGTTCTTC. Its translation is CASSLVGGQANEQFF.

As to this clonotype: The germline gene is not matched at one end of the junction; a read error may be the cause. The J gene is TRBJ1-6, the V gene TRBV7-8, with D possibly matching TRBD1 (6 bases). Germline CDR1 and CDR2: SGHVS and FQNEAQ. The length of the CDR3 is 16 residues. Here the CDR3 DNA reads TGTGCCAGCAGCTTAGGTGAAGGGACAAGCAATTCACCCCTCCGCTTT. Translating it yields CASSLGEGTSNSPLRF.

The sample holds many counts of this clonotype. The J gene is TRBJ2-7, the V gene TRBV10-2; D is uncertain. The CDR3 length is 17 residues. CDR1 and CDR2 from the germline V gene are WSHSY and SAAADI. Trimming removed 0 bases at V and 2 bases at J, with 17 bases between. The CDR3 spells CASSESIWETRTYEQYF. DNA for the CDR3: TGCGCCAGCAGTGAGTCGATTTGGGAAACCCGAACCTACGAGCAGTACTTC.

CDR3 bases: TGTGCCAGCAGCCACGGGACCGTTAGCAATCAGCCCCAGCATTTT. Protein: CASSHGTVSNQPQHF. The V gene is TRBV7-8, the J gene TRBJ1-5, with D possibly TRBD1 on 5 matching bases. The CDR3 contains 15 residues. CDR1 and CDR2 from the germline V gene are SGHVS and FQNEAQ. V gave up 5 bases and J gave up 0 bases, with 11 bases separating them.

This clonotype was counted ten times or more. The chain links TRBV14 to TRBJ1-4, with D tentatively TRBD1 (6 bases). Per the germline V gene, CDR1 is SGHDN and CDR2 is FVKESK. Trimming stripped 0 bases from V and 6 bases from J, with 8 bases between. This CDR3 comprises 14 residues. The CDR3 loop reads CASSQDRGDEKLFF. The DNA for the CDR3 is TGTGCCAGCAGCCAAGACAGGGGAGATGAAAAACTGTTTTTT.

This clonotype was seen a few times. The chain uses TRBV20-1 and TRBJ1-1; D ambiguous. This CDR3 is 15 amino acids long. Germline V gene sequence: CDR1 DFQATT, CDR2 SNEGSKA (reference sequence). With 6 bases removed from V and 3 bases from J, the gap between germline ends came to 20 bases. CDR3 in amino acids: CSARPQQSPYTEAFF. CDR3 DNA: TGCAGTGCCCGGCCCCAACAGAGTCCTTACACTGAAGCTTTCTTT.

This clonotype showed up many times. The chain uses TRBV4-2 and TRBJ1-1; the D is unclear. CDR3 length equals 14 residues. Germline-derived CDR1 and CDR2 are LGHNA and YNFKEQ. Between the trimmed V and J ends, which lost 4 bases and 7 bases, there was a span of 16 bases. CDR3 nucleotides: TGTGCCAGCAGCCCTTCGGACGGGGTGGGTGAAGCTTTCTTT. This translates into CASSPSDGVGEAFF.

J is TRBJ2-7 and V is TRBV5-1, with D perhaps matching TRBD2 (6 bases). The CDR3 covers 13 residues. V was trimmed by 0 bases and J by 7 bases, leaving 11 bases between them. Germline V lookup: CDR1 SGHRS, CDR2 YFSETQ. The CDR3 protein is CASSLGDFGEQYF. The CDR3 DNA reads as TGCGCCAGCAGCTTGGGGGACTTCGGGGAGCAGTACTTC.